This is a list of T cell receptor beta chains from one sample in a study of T cell responses to AZD1222 COVID-19 vaccine. Clones were sequenced by immunoSEQ multiplex PCR, and TCRdb holds only the in-frame ones, with some missing. The sample has about 180,000 clones, 90% to 95% seen once. This specimen was peripheral blood, taken 28 days after the second AZD1222 dose. These receptors were obtained from an adult who received the AZD1222 COVID-19 vaccine. Each CDR3 is given with its conserved first and last residue. Fields, in order: V gene, clone size, J gene, CDR3 protein. Only some rows state a clone size, as once, few, many or a class for expanded clones.

TRBV5-1	.	TRBJ1-1	CASSLSRNTEAFF
TRBV28	.	TRBJ2-7	CASSFSIPGTSGYSSYEQYF
TRBV24-1	.	TRBJ2-7	CATSEGTGALSEQYF
TRBV19	.	TRBJ1-3	CASSTPGQYVSSGNTIYF
TRBV28	few	TRBJ2-2	CATRRGPNTGELFF
TRBV28	.	TRBJ2-7	CASGNGSPFKQYF
TRBV27	.	TRBJ2-2	CASSGTSGRPGELFF
TRBV29-1	.	TRBJ1-1	CSVEPGVSTEAFF
TRBV28	.	TRBJ2-3	CASSPQLAGRTDTQYF
TRBV11-3	.	TRBJ2-3	CASTNRVGTDTQYF
TRBV4-1	.	TRBJ2-1	CASSQIGTPGNEQFF
TRBV27	.	TRBJ2-7	CASSTGQGTEQYF
TRBV28	few	TRBJ2-7	CASCGRERDYEQYF
TRBV6-4	.	TRBJ2-2	CASSESQGLSGELFF
TRBV7-2	.	TRBJ2-7	CASSFGAGYEQYF
TRBV4-1	.	TRBJ1-5	CASSLDSDQPQHF
TRBV19	.	TRBJ2-1	CASSMGTGGLHEQFF
TRBV21-1	.	TRBJ1-4	CASSKSGGHTNEKLFF
TRBV9	.	TRBJ1-2	CASSVDGGEIYGYTF
TRBV19	.	TRBJ1-1	CASKVGGPNTEAFF
TRBV6-2/TRBV6-3	.	TRBJ1-5	CATTPGGSNQPQHF
TRBV19	.	TRBJ1-2	CASGTGENGYTF
TRBV5-4	.	TRBJ2-6	CASSLGQGARGANVLTF
TRBV6-5	.	TRBJ1-1	CASSYGRNTEAFF
TRBV13	.	TRBJ1-2	CASSLSVSYGYTF
TRBV2	.	TRBJ1-5	CASSVRQGGSNQPQHF
TRBV5-5	.	TRBJ1-3	CASSLDRYSGNTIYF
TRBV14	.	TRBJ2-3	CASSQVGLAADTQYF
TRBV19	.	TRBJ1-4	CASSIYRQGGEKLFF
TRBV27	.	TRBJ2-1	CASGRGKGTYNEQFF
TRBV6-5	.	TRBJ1-5	CASSLDRTRNQPQHF
TRBV4-1	once	TRBJ1-1	CASSQDRTYTEAFF
TRBV27	.	TRBJ1-1	CASSTDSVTEAFF
TRBV27	.	TRBJ2-3	CASSSTGGLYTDTQYF